These 21 T cell receptor beta chains originate from one sample sequenced in a study of T-cell memory formation after mild COVID-19. TCRdb fed the 5' RACE reads into MiXCR, producing one record per CDR3 protein. The repertoire consists of approximately 240,000 distinct CDR3 sequences, with around 15% occurring once and the leading ten covering approximately 3.5%. Sequencing was carried out using PBMCs or a T cell subset sorted from them (not recorded which). Source of these receptors: a man aged 18 to 30 who had mild COVID-19 (a few samples of this study predate the infection). Cell type and time point are not known.

This clonotype has only a few counts. The chain recombines TRBV20-1 with TRBJ2-7, with D tentatively TRBD2 (5 bases). Trimming left V 3 bases short and J 7 bases short, with 19 bases between. The CDR3 spans 14 residues. The germline V gene has CDR1 DFQATT and CDR2 SNEGSKA (reference sequence). CDR3 sequence reads: CSASPGIRMSEQYF. Here the CDR3 DNA reads TGCAGTGCTAGCCCCGGGATCCGGATGAGTGAGCAGTACTTC.

The chain joins TRBV4-3 to TRBJ2-7, with D possibly TRBD1 on 7 matching bases. The length of the CDR3 is 15 residues. The germline V gene has CDR1 LGHNA and CDR2 YSLEER. The V and J ends lost 4 bases and 2 bases respectively, with 15 bases between them. Here the CDR3 reads CASSREQGTPYEQYF. CDR3 coding DNA: TGCGCCAGCAGCCGGGAACAGGGGACTCCCTACGAGCAGTACTTC.

The chain joins TRBV7-2 to TRBJ2-7; 7 nucleotides match TRBD1. The junction had 5 bases not matched to a gene; V was cut back by 3 bases and J by 3 bases. The V gene's germline CDR1 is SGHTA and CDR2 FQGNSA. This CDR3 is 14 amino acids long. CDR3 protein: CASSFTTGNYEQYV. The CDR3 DNA reads as TGTGCCAGCAGCTTTACGACAGGGAACTACGAGCAGTACGTC.

This clonotype appeared a single time. V usage is TRBV6-6 and J usage is TRBJ2-2, with 7 bases that match TRBD1. Looked up from germline, CDR1 is MNHNY and CDR2 is SVGAGI (reference sequence). The CDR3 covers 15 residues. V gave up 6 bases and J gave up 3 bases; unmatched junction bases: 7. The CDR3 region has the DNA TGTGCCAGCAGCACTCGGGACAGCTACACCGGGGAGCTGTTTTTT. Amino acid sequence: CASSTRDSYTGELFF.

In its sample, this clonotype was seen a few times. CDR3 DNA sequence: TGTGCCAGCGGGGGCCCCACTGGGGCCAACGTCCTGACTTTC. Its translation: CASGGPTGANVLTF. The chain uses TRBV28 and TRBJ2-6, with D maybe TRBD1 (6 bases). V was trimmed by 8 bases and J by 2 bases, leaving 10 bases between them. The CDR3 loop spans 14 amino acids. Germline CDR1 reads MDHEN; CDR2 reads SYDVKM.

This clonotype was found a few times. The gene calls are TRBV28 and TRBJ2-2; 8 bases agree with TRBD2. Trimming at V came to 2 bases and at J to 5 bases, leaving 4 bases not matched to a gene. The CDR3 runs to 15 residues. The germline V gene has CDR1 MDHEN and CDR2 SYDVKM. CDR3 DNA sequence: TGTGCCAGCAGTTTAGTTTCTAGCGGGACCGGGGAGCTGTTTTTT. Translated, it gives CASSLVSSGTGELFF.

This clonotype has a count of ten or more. The V gene is TRBV7-2, the J gene TRBJ2-7, with a possible D match to TRBD2 (5 bases). Trimming stripped 5 bases from V and 0 bases from J, with 14 bases between. The CDR3 sequence is 15 residues long. Germline V lookup: CDR1 SGHTA, CDR2 FQGNSA. CDR3 residues: CASSPGSGLSYEQYF. Here the CDR3 DNA reads TGTGCCAGCAGCCCGGGGAGTGGGCTCTCCTACGAGCAGTACTTC.

This clonotype appeared many times. V gene TRBV4-1 combines with J gene TRBJ1-6; no reliable D call. Germline loops: CDR1 MGHRA, CDR2 YSYEKL. The ends were cut back, 1 base at V and 4 bases at J, with 14 bases in the middle. The CDR3 totals 17 residues. The CDR3 protein is CASSQGSQDLYNSPLHF. The CDR3 DNA reads TGCGCCAGCAGCCAAGGCAGCCAAGACCTTTATAATTCACCCCTCCACTTT.

The chain uses TRBV6-2 or TRBV6-3 and TRBJ2-1; 7 nucleotides line up with TRBD1. The CDR3 runs to 14 residues. The J segment lost 8 bases and the V segment lost 6 bases, leaving 10 bases of the junction unmatched. In germline, CDR1 is MNHEY, CDR2 SVGEGT. The CDR3 nucleotides read TGTGCCAGCAGATACACAGGGGAGAGCGATGAGCAGTTCTTC. Residues: CASRYTGESDEQFF.

There are a few counts of this clonotype. The chain recombines TRBV10-2 with TRBJ2-3; possibly TRBD1 or TRBD2 for D (5 bases each). The CDR3 contains 13 residues. Germline CDR1 WSHSY, CDR2 SAAADI. Deletions cut 6 bases from V and 4 bases from J, with 11 bases between. The chain's CDR3 is CASRDRGPDTQYF. CDR3 nucleotide sequence: TGCGCCAGCAGAGACCGGGGACCAGATACGCAGTATTTT.

The chain uses TRBV20-1 and TRBJ1-4; D gene ambiguous. This CDR3 has 13 amino acids. V was clipped by 3 bases and J by 7 bases, with 12 bases between them. Per the germline V gene, CDR1 is DFQATT and CDR2 is SNEGSKA (reference sequence). In DNA form, the CDR3 reads TGCAGTGCTAGGCGAGGGAGCGGTGAAAAACTGTTTTTT. Amino acids: CSARRGSGEKLFF.

V is TRBV6-6 and J is TRBJ1-5; possible D gene TRBD1, 6 bases. V lost 2 bases and J 6 bases, leaving 14 bases between the germline ends. Germline CDR1 is MNHNY and CDR2 is SVGAGI (reference sequence). There are 15 residues in the CDR3. CDR3 loop: CASSYEPGAGQPQHF. DNA for the CDR3: TGTGCCAGCAGTTACGAACCGGGGGCCGGTCAGCCCCAGCATTTT.

The chain employs TRBV5-1 and TRBJ2-2, with 8 bases aligning to TRBD1. Trimming took 5 bases from V and 5 from J; bases not matched to a gene: 5. CDR3 length: 14 residues. Germline lookup yields CDR1 SGHRS and CDR2 YFSETQ. CDR3 sequence (DNA): TGCGCCAGCAGAACGGACAGGGCAACCGGGGAGCTGTTTTTT. It translates to CASRTDRATGELFF.

This clonotype was detected only a few times. The chain employs TRBV27 and TRBJ2-3; TRBD2 matches 10 bases. CDR3 size: 16 residues. J gave up 2 bases and V 6 bases, and 8 bases lay outside the gene matches. Looked up from germline, CDR1 is MNHEY and CDR2 is SMNVEV (reference sequence). The DNA of the CDR3 is TGTGCCAGCAGCGTACTAGCGGGGCCGAACACAGATACGCAGTATTTT. As protein: CASSVLAGPNTDTQYF.

This clonotype has only a few counts. The rearrangement links TRBV5-1 to TRBJ2-2; 9 nucleotides line up with TRBD1. The germline V gene has CDR1 SGHRS and CDR2 YFSETQ. The CDR3 loop spans 17 amino acids. The J segment lost 3 bases and the V segment lost 1 base, leaving 7 bases of the junction unmatched. The CDR3 nucleotides are TGCGCCAGCAGCTTGAGGGGCGGACAGGGGTACACCGGGGAGCTGTTTTTT. Translating it yields CASSLRGGQGYTGELFF.

In this sample, this clonotype turned up a few times. The rearrangement links TRBV20-1 to TRBJ1-1; D gene ambiguous. Trimming shortened V by 4 bases and J by 4 bases, and 13 bases separated the two germline ends. The CDR3 length is 13 residues. Germline lookup yields CDR1 DFQATT and CDR2 SNEGSKA (reference sequence). The CDR3: CSAKVVRGTEAFF. The CDR3 region has the DNA TGCAGTGCTAAGGTCGTTCGGGGCACTGAAGCTTTCTTT.

This clonotype was picked up many times. This chain uses TRBV4-3 with TRBJ2-1, with D tentatively TRBD2 (5 bases). This CDR3 comprises 14 residues. V was clipped by 4 bases and J by 0 bases, with 7 bases between them. Per the germline V gene, CDR1 is LGHNA and CDR2 is YSLEER. CDR3 nucleotide sequence: TGCGCCAGCAGCCGAGGGAGCTCCTACAATGAGCAGTTCTTC. The encoded protein is CASSRGSSYNEQFF.

The V gene is TRBV28, the J gene TRBJ2-3; 7 bases map to TRBD2. The CDR3 is 15 residues long. Germline assignment: CDR1 MDHEN and CDR2 SYDVKM. With V trimmed by 3 bases and J by 3 bases, 6 bases remained unmatched. CDR3 residues: CASSFWQGGTDTQYF. The CDR3 DNA reads as TGTGCCAGCAGTTTTTGGCAGGGAGGGACAGATACGCAGTATTTT.

This clonotype was picked up a small number of times. The chain couples TRBV2 to TRBJ1-1, with 7 bases that match TRBD1. Germline V gene data show CDR1 as SNHLY and CDR2 as FYNNEI. CDR3 length equals 14 residues. The junction had 4 bases not matched to a gene; V was cut back by 2 bases and J by 4 bases. CDR3 protein: CASSESQGGTEAFF. DNA of the CDR3: TGTGCCAGCAGTGAATCTCAGGGGGGCACTGAAGCTTTCTTT.

The genes are TRBV18 and TRBJ1-6; D perhaps matches TRBD1 (6 bases). Trimming stripped 0 bases from V and 6 bases from J, with 12 bases between. This CDR3 comprises 16 residues. Germline V gives CDR1 KGHSH, CDR2 LQKENI. The CDR3 loop is CASSPPSGDGNSPLHF. DNA for the CDR3: TGTGCCAGCTCACCACCATCAGGGGACGGTAATTCACCCCTCCACTTT.

The V call is TRBV11-2, the J call TRBJ2-1; D is perhaps TRBD2 (5 bases). Trimming removed 0 bases at V and 5 bases at J, with 11 bases between. In germline, CDR1 is SGHAT, CDR2 FQNNGV. The CDR3 consists of 15 residues. The CDR3 nucleotides read TGTGCCAGCAGCTTAGATCGGGGTCCAAACAATGAGCAGTTCTTC. Encoded protein: CASSLDRGPNNEQFF. The whole variable domain, filled in from reference TRBV11-2 and TRBJ2-1, reads EAGVAQSPRYKIIEKRQSVAFWCNPISGHATLYWYQQILGQGPKLLIQFQNNGVVDDSQLPKDRFSAERLKGVDSTLKIQPAKLEDSAVYLCASSLDRGPNNEQFFGPGTRLTVL.